The entry that follows covers one T cell receptor (beta chain) sequence. Those enrolled, adults aged roughly 18 to 89 years, came from around 24 US areas. Participant reports of clinical history set cohort assignment. The sample is drawn from a study of blood T cell repertoires in COVID-19. Germline V lookup: CDR1 MNHEY, CDR2 SMNVEV (reference sequence). This CDR3 is built from 15 residues. V was shortened by 6 bases and J by 0 bases, with 12 bases between the two germline ends. Data came from immunoSEQ multiplex PCR; TCRdb stores just in-frame clones and leaves some out. The sample has fewer than 300,000 clones; around 90% are singletons.

The chain is built from TRBV27 and TRBJ2-1, with D tentatively TRBD2 (5 bases). The specimen sequenced was PBMCs or T cells enriched from blood (not recorded which). The TCR originated in a woman between 40 and 55 years old with acute COVID-19. The CDR3 loop is CASSPRLHSYNEQFF. Written as DNA, the CDR3 is TGTGCCAGCAGCCCAAGACTACACTCCTACAATGAGCAGTTCTTC.